This TCR beta chain was sequenced for a study of CD8+ T cells in alopecia areata. The CDR3 consists of 18 residues. The ends were cut back, 0 bases at V and 2 bases at J, with 15 bases in the middle. The germline gives CDR1 SGHRS, CDR2 YFSETQ. RNA extraction was followed by reverse transcription into cDNA, which acted as the sequencing template. The method was immunoSEQ multiplex PCR; TCRdb's version includes in-frame clones alone and lacks a portion of them. The repertoire holds over 150,000 clones, with roughly three fifths as singletons. This clonotype was sampled from a human donor in good health. This chain connects TRBV5-1 to TRBJ2-6; D is possibly TRBD2 (6 bases). The sample consisted of CD8+ T cells sorted from blood. The chain's CDR3 is CASSLAQGGVAGANVLTF. For the CDR3, the DNA is TGCGCCAGCAGCTTGGCGCAGGGAGGAGTAGCTGGGGCCAACGTCCTGACTTTC.